This T cell receptor beta chain was retrieved from a study of neoadjuvant anti-PD-1 for oral cavity cancer. Study in general: Nivolumab at 3 mg/kg was mostly given biweekly, three to four doses, pre-surgery. Patients without progression got a fourth dose around day 43.

The CDR3 covers 16 residues. Unmatched junction bases numbered 8, after V lost 7 bases and J lost 2 bases. Per germline, CDR1 WSHSY and CDR2 SAAADI. The repertoire was sequenced with immunoSEQ multiplex PCR; TCRdb's copy has only in-frame clones and lacks some. Among about 16,000 clones, 60% to 80% were seen once, and the ten largest hold more than 2.5%. This clone came up once. The chain combines TRBV10-2 with TRBJ1-2; 12 bases align to TRBD1. This specimen consisted of PBMCs, obtained before nivolumab (anti-PD-1) treatment. This sequence originates from a person aged 35 to 85 with oral cavity squamous cell carcinoma. In nucleotides, the CDR3 is TGCGCCAGCATGGAGAGGGACAGGGGGCGGAACTATGGCTACACCTTC. It encodes CASMERDRGRNYGYTF.